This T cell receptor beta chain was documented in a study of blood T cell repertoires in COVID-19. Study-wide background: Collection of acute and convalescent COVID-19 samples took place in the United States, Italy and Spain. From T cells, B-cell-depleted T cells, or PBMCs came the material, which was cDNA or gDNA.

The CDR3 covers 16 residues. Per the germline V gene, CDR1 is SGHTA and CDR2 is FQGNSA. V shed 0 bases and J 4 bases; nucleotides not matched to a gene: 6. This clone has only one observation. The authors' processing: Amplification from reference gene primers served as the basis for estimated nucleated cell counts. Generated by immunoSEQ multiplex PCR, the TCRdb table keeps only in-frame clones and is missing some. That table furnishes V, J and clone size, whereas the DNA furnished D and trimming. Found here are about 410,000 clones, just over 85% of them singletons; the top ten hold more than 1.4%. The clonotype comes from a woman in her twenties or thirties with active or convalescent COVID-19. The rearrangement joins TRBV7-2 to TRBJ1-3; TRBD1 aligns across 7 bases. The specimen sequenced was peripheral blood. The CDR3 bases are TGTGCCAGCAGCTTAGCAGAGACAGGGTTCGGAAACACCATATATTTT. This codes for CASSLAETGFGNTIYF.